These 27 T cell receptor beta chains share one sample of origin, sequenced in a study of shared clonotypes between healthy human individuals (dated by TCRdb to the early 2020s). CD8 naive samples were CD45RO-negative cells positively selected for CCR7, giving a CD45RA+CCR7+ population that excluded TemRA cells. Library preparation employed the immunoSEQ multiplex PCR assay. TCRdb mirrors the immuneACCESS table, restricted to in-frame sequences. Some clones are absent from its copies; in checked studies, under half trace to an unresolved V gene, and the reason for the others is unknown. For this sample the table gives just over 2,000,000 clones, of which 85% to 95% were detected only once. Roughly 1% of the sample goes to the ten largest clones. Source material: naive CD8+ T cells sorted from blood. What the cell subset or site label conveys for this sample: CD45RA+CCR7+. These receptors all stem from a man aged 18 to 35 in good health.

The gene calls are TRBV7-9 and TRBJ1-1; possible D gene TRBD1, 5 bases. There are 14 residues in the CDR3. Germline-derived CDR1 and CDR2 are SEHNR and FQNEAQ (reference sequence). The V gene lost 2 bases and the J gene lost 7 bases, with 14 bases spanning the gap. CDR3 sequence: CASSLTSLGDEAFF. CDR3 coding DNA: TGTGCCAGCAGCTTAACAAGCCTGGGGGATGAAGCTTTCTTT.

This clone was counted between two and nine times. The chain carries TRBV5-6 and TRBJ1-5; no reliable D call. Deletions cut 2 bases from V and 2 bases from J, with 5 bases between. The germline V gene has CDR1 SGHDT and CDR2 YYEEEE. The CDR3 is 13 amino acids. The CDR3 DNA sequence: TGTGCCAGCAGCTTCGACGGCAATCAGCCCCAGCATTTT. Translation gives CASSFDGNQPQHF. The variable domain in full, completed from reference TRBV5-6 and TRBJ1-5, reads DAGVTQSPTHLIKTRGQQVTLRCSPKSGHDTVSWYQQALGQGPQFIFQYYEEEERQRGNFPDRFSGHQFPNYSSELNVNALLLGDSALYLCASSFDGNQPQHFGDGTRLSIL.

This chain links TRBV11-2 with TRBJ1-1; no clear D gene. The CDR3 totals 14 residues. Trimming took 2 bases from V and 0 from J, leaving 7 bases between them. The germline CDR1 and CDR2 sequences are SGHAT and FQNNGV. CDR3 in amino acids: CASSLMPLNTEAFF. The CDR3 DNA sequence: TGTGCCAGCAGCTTAATGCCTTTGAACACTGAAGCTTTCTTT. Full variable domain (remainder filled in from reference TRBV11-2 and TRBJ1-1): EAGVAQSPRYKIIEKRQSVAFWCNPISGHATLYWYQQILGQGPKLLIQFQNNGVVDDSQLPKDRFSAERLKGVDSTLKIQPAKLEDSAVYLCASSLMPLNTEAFFGQGTRLTVV.

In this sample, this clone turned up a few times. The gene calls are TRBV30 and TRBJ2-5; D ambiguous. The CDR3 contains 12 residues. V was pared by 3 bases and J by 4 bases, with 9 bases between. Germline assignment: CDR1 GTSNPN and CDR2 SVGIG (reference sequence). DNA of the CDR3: TGTGCCTGGAGGCCCCTTGGAGAGACCCAGTACTTC. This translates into CAWRPLGETQYF.

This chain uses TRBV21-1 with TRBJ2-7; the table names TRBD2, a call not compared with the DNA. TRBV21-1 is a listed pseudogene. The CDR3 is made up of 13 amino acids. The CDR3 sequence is CASTGTRAYEQYF. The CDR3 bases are TGTGCCAGCACCGGGACTAGAGCCTACGAGCAGTACTTC.

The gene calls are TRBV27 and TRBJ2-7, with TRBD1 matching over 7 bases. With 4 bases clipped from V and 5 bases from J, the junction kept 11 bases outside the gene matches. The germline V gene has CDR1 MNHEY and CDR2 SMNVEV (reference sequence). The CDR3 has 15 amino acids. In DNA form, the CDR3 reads TGTGCCAGCAGTTCAAACAGGGGACCGGTGCACGAGCAGTACTTC. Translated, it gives CASSSNRGPVHEQYF.

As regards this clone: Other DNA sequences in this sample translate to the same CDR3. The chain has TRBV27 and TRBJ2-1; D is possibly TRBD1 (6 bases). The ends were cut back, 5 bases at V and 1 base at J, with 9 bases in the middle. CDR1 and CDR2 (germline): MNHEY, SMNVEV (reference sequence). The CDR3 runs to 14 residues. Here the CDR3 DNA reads TGTGCCAGCAGTCAACAGGGATCCTACAATGAGCAGTTCTTC. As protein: CASSQQGSYNEQFF.

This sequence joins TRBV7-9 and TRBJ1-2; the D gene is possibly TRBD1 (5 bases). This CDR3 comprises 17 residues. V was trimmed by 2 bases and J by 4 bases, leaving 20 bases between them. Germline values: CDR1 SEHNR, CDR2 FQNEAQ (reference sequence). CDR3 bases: TGTGCCAGCAGCTTACACCGGGACTCCAACAACCTCTATGGCTACACCTTC. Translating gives CASSLHRDSNNLYGYTF.

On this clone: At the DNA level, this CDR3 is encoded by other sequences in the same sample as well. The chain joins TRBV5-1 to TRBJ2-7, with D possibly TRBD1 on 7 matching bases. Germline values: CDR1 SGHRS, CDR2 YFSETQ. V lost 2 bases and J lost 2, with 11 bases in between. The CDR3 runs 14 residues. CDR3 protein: CASSFGGGTYEQYF. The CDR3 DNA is TGCGCCAGCAGCTTTGGAGGGGGCACCTACGAGCAGTACTTC. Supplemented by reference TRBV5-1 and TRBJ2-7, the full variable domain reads KAGVTQTPRYLIKTRGQQVTLSCSPISGHRSVSWYQQTPGQGLQFLFEYFSETQRNKGNFPGRFSGRQFSNSRSEMNVSTLELGDSALYLCASSFGGGTYEQYFGPGTRLTVT.

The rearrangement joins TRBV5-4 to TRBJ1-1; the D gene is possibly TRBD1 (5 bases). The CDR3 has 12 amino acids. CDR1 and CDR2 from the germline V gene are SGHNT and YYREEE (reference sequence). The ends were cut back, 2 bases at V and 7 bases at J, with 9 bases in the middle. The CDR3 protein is CASSLGDGEAFF. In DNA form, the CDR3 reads TGTGCCAGCAGCTTAGGGGACGGTGAAGCTTTCTTT.

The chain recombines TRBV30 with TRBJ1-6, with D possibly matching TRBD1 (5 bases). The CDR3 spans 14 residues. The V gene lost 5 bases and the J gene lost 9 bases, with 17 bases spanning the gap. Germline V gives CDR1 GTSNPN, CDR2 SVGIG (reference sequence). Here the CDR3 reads CAWADGFGGSPLHF. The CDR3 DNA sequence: TGTGCCTGGGCAGACGGCTTTGGGGGTTCACCCCTCCACTTT.

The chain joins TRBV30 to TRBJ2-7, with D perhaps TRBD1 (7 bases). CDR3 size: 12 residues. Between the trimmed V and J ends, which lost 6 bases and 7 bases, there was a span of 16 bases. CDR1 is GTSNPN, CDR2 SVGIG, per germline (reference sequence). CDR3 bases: TGTGCCTGTTCTCAGGGGGGTTGGGAGCAGTACTTC. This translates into CACSQGGWEQYF.

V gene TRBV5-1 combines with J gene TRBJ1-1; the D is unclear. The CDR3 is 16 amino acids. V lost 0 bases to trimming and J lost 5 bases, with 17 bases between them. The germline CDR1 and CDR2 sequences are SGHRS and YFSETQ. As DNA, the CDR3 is TGCGCCAGCAGCTTGGCCAAGAACACCGAGGGAACTGAAGCTTTCTTT. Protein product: CASSLAKNTEGTEAFF.

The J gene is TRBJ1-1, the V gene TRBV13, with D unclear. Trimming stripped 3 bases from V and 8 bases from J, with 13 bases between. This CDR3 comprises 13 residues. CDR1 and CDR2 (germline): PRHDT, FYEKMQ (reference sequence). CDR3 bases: TGTGCCAGCAGCTTGACTCCGCGGGGAGAAGCTTTCTTT. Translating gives CASSLTPRGEAFF.

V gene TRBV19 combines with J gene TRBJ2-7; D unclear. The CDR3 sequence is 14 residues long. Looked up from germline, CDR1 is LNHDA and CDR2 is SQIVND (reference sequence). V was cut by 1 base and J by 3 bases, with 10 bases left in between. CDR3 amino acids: CASSIALAGYEQYF. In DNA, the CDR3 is TGTGCCAGTAGTATAGCCCTCGCAGGCTACGAGCAGTACTTC.

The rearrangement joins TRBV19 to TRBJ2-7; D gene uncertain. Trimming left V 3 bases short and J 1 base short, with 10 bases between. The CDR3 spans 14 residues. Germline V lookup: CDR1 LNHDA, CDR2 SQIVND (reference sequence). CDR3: CASSIRVRSYEQYF. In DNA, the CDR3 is TGTGCCAGTAGTATTAGGGTCAGATCCTACGAGCAGTACTTC.

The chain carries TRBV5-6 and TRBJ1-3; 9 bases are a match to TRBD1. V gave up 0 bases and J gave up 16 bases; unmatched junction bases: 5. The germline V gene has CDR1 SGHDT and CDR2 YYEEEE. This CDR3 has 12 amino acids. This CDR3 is CASSLGTGESYF. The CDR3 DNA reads TGTGCCAGCAGCTTGGGGACAGGGGAGTCGTATTTT.

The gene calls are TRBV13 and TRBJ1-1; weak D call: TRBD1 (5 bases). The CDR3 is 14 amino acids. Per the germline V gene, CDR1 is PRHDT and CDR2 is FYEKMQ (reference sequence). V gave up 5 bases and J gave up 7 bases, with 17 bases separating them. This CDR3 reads CASSPNARGGEAFF. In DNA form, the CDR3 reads TGTGCCAGCAGCCCAAATGCTCGGGGGGGTGAAGCTTTCTTT.

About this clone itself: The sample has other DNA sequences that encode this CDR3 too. The chain's CDR3 is CASSQAGVYNSPLHF. CDR3 DNA sequence: TGCGCCAGCAGCCAAGCGGGGGTTTACAATTCACCCCTCCACTTT. This chain joins TRBV4-1 and TRBJ1-6; D is possibly TRBD1 (5 bases). CDR1 and CDR2 (germline): MGHRA, YSYEKL. V was shortened by 1 base and J by 7 bases, with 11 bases between the two germline ends. The CDR3 is 15 amino acids.

The CDR3 sequence is CASSLSRTTNAFF. The DNA for the CDR3 is TGTGCCAGCAGTTTGTCAAGGACGACTAACGCTTTCTTT. The rearrangement uses TRBV27 and TRBJ1-1; no firm D call. V was pared by 3 bases and J by 11 bases, with 16 bases between. Germline CDR1 MNHEY, CDR2 SMNVEV (reference sequence). CDR3 length equals 13 residues.

Here the CDR3 reads CASSQDDRSNQPQHF. The CDR3 region has the DNA TGCGCCAGCAGCCAAGACGACCGTAGCAATCAGCCCCAGCATTTT. V and J are TRBV4-3 and TRBJ1-5; D is unclear. Per germline, CDR1 LGHNA and CDR2 YSLEER. CDR3 size: 15 residues. The germline V and J ends were trimmed by 0 bases and 0 bases, with 6 bases remaining between them.

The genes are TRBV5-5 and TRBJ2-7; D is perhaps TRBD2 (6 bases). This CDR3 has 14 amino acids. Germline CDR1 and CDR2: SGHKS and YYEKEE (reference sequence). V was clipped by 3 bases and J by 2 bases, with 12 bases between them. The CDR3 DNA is TGTGCCAGCAGCTCTTGGGGGGACCCCTACGAGCAGTACTTC. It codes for CASSSWGDPYEQYF.

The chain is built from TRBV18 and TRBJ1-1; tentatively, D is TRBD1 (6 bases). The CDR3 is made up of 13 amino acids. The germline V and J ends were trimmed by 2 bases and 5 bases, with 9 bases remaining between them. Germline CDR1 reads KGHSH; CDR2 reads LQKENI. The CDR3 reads CASSPVRGTEAFF. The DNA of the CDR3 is TGTGCCAGCTCACCAGTCAGGGGAACTGAAGCTTTCTTT.

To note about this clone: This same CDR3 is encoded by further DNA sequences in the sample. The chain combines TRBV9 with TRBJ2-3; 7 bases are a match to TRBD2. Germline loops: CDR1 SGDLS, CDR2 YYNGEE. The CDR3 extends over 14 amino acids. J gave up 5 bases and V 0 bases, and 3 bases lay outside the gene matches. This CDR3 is CASSVAGGLDTQYF. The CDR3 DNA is TGTGCCAGCAGCGTAGCGGGAGGATTAGATACGCAGTATTTT.

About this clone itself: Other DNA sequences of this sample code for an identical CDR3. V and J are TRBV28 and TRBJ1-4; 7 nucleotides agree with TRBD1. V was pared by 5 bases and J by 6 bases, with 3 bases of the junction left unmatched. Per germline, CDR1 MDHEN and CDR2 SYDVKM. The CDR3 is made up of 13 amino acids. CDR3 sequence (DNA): TGTGCCAGCAGTCTAGGGGGCGATGAAAAACTGTTTTTT. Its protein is CASSLGGDEKLFF.

CDR3 nucleotides: TGTGCCAGCAGCCGCCGGGATGGGGGAGGACAGCCCCAGCATTTT. This codes for CASSRRDGGGQPQHF. J is TRBJ1-5 and V is TRBV6-6, with D possibly matching TRBD1 (5 bases). V lost 6 bases and J lost 7, with 19 bases in between. This CDR3 has 15 amino acids. CDR1 MNHNY and CDR2 SVGAGI come from the germline V gene (reference sequence).

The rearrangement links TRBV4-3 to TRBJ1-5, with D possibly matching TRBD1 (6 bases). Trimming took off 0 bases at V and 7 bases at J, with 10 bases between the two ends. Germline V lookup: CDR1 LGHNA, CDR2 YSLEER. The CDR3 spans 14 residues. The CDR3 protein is CASSQDTGSQPQHF. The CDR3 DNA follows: TGCGCCAGCAGCCAAGACACAGGGTCCCAGCCCCAGCATTTT.